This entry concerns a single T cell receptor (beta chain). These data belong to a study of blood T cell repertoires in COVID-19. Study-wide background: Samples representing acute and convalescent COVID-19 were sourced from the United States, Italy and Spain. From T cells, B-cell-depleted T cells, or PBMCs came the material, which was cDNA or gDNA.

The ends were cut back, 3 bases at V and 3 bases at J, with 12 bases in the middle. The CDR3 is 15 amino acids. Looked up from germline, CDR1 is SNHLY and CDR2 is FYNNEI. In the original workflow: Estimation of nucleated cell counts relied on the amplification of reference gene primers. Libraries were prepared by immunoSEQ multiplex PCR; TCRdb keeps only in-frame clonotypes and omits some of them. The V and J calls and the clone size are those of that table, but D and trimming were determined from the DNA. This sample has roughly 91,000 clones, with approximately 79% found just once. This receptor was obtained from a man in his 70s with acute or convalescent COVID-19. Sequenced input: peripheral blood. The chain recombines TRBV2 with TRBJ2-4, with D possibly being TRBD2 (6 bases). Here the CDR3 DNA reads TGTGCCAGCAGTGAGCAGCGGGCCCTCAAAAACATTCAGTACTTC. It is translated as CASSEQRALKNIQYF.